These 32 T cell receptor beta chains were all obtained from the same sample, sequenced in a study of T cells in Graves' hyperthyroidism and ophthalmopathy. TCR beta CDR3 regions were amplified from RNA. HTBI primers were employed in a first-round RT-PCR of the TCR CDR3. TCRdb processed the multiplex PCR reads anew with MiXCR; each CDR3 protein has one entry. Of roughly 93,000 distinct CDR3 sequences listed, around 52% are singletons. Material for sequencing was blood. Source of these receptors: a woman aged 40-49 years with Graves' hyperthyroidism.

The chain links TRBV7-2 to TRBJ2-4; D remains ambiguous. Germline CDR1 is SGHTA and CDR2 is FQGNSA. Deletions cut 5 bases from V and 9 bases from J, with 20 bases between. The CDR3 totals 15 residues. In DNA, the CDR3 is TGTGCCAGCAGCCCAGGCGGCTACAAGGGTAGCATTCAGTACTTC. Protein product: CASSPGGYKGSIQYF.

This clonotype was observed a single time. The chain couples TRBV7-2 to TRBJ2-7; TRBD2 matches at 9 bases. Germline V gives CDR1 SGHTA, CDR2 FQGNSA. The CDR3 covers 18 residues. Trimming removed 7 bases from V and 3 bases from J; junction bases left unmatched: 19. The CDR3 DNA follows: TGTGCCAGCACACACCGCGGGGGGGTAGCGGGGTCTGGCTACGAGCAGTACTTC. Translated, it gives CASTHRGGVAGSGYEQYF.

In its sample, this clonotype was seen many times. The chain combines TRBV6-5 with TRBJ2-5; 11 bases fit TRBD1. The CDR3 is 16 residues long. Germline assignment: CDR1 MNHEY and CDR2 SVGAGI. Germline trimming cut 6 bases from V and 5 bases from J; bases unmatched to any gene: 11. In DNA form, the CDR3 reads TGTGCCAGCAGCCAAGGACAGGGGGCACCCCGGGAGACCCAGTACTTC. Translation gives CASSQGQGAPRETQYF.

The table lists this clonotype with many counts. The chain joins TRBV20-1 to TRBJ2-5; 11 positions match TRBD2. Germline CDR1 is DFQATT and CDR2 is SNEGSKA (reference sequence). The J segment lost 5 bases and the V segment lost 6 bases, leaving 8 bases of the junction unmatched. This CDR3 comprises 14 residues. The CDR3 bases are TGCAGTGCCGTACTAGCGGGAGTCAGGGAGACCCAGTACTTC. Residues: CSAVLAGVRETQYF.

The rearrangement links TRBV7-3 to TRBJ2-6; 8 nucleotides line up with TRBD2. The CDR3 loop spans 15 amino acids. Germline V gives CDR1 SGHTA, CDR2 FQGTGA. V trimming: 5 bases; J trimming: 10 bases; junction bases outside the gene matches: 10. The CDR3 reads CASSRGAGGANVLTF. The CDR3 nucleotides are TGTGCCAGCAGCCGCGGGGCGGGGGGAGCTAACGTCCTGACTTTC.

This clonotype was recorded at least ten times. J is TRBJ1-4 and V is TRBV7-8, with a tentative D call TRBD1 (5 bases). This CDR3 contains 15 residues. Trimming pared 1 base from V and 5 bases from J, leaving 11 bases between. Per the germline V gene, CDR1 is SGHVS and CDR2 is FQNEAQ. CDR3 protein: CASSLESGRNEKLFF. CDR3 DNA: TGTGCCAGCAGCTTAGAGTCAGGGAGAAATGAAAAACTGTTTTTT. Drawing the rest from reference TRBV7-8 and TRBJ1-4, the complete variable domain is GAGVSQSPRYKVAKRGQDVALRCDPISGHVSLFWYQQALGQGPEFLTYFQNEAQLDKSGLPSDRFFAERPEGSVSTLKIQRTQQEDSAVYLCASSLESGRNEKLFFGSGTQLSVL.

This chain joins TRBV12-3 or TRBV12-4 and TRBJ2-5; D could derive from TRBD1 or TRBD2 (7 bases each). With 5 bases removed from V and 9 bases from J, the gap between germline ends came to 25 bases. This CDR3 has 16 residues. CDR3: CASSAGWGGMGQPQYF. The CDR3 coding sequence is TGTGCCAGCAGTGCTGGATGGGGGGGCATGGGACAGCCCCAGTACTTC.

The genes are TRBV13 and TRBJ2-2; D is uncertain. The CDR3 sequence is 12 residues long. The V and J ends lost 0 bases and 8 bases respectively, with 4 bases between them. CDR1 and CDR2 (germline): PRHDT, FYEKMQ (reference sequence). Here the CDR3 reads CASSLGPGELFF. DNA for the CDR3: TGTGCCAGCAGCTTAGGCCCTGGGGAGCTGTTTTTT. The full variable domain, its missing parts supplied by reference TRBV13 and TRBJ2-2, is AAGVIQSPRHLIKEKRETATLKCYPIPRHDTVYWYQQGPGQDPQFLISFYEKMQSDKGSIPDRFSAQQFSDYHSELNMSSLELGDSALYFCASSLGPGELFFGEGSRLTVL.

V usage is TRBV7-6 and J usage is TRBJ1-4, with 10 bases lining up with TRBD1. The CDR3 is made up of 16 amino acids. V lost 3 bases and J lost 6; bases outside the gene matches: 7. Per germline, CDR1 SGHVS and CDR2 FNYEAQ. CDR3: CASSFGQGVEDEKLFF. The CDR3 DNA follows: TGTGCCAGCAGCTTTGGACAGGGGGTAGAGGATGAAAAACTGTTTTTT.

In its sample, this clonotype was seen once. J is TRBJ2-2 and V is TRBV7-2; D tentatively fits TRBD1 or TRBD2 (5 bases each). The germline gives CDR1 SGHTA, CDR2 FQGNSA. The V and J ends lost 5 bases and 3 bases respectively, with 16 bases between them. The CDR3 is made up of 16 amino acids. This CDR3 reads CASSLRGGSDTGELFF. In nucleotides, the CDR3 is TGTGCCAGCAGCCTCCGGGGCGGTTCGGACACCGGGGAGCTGTTTTTT.

The CDR3 loop reads CASSYSSAGELFF. DNA of the CDR3: TGTGCCAGCAGTTACTCGTCTGCCGGGGAGCTGTTTTTT. The chain joins TRBV6-5 to TRBJ2-2, with D uncertain. Germline V gene data show CDR1 as MNHEY and CDR2 as SVGAGI. Trimming cost V 0 bases and J 6 bases, with 5 bases left between them. The CDR3 runs 13 residues.

This clonotype has at least ten counts. The rearrangement uses TRBV7-2 and TRBJ2-7, with a tentative D call TRBD2 (5 bases). V shed 1 base and J shed 3 bases, with 13 bases lying between them. Germline loops: CDR1 SGHTA, CDR2 FQGNSA. The length of the CDR3 is 15 residues. In DNA, the CDR3 is TGTGCCAGCAGCTTAGTAGCTGAGGGCCTCTACGAGCAGTACTTC. Residues: CASSLVAEGLYEQYF.

On this clonotype: Mismatch with germline at one junction end may stem from a read error. This sequence joins TRBV7-6 and TRBJ2-1; 8 nucleotides align to TRBD1. The length of the CDR3 is 17 residues. From germline, CDR1 is SGHVS and CDR2 FNYEAQ. CDR3 protein: CASSSSGGDWAYNEQLF. The CDR3, as DNA: TGTGCCAGCAGCTCCTCAGGGGGCGACTGGGCCTACAATGAGCAGTTGTTC.

The chain recombines TRBV7-2 with TRBJ2-2, with D hard to call. The germline V gene encodes CDR1 SGHTA and CDR2 FQGNSA. The CDR3 loop spans 8 amino acids. The V end lost 1 base, the J end lost 16 bases, and 1 base lay between the germline ends. CDR3 in amino acids: CASSLGFF. DNA for the CDR3: TGTGCCAGCAGCTTAGGGTTTTTT. Full variable domain (outside the CDR3, taken from reference TRBV7-2 and TRBJ2-2): GAGVSQSPSNKVTEKGKDVELRCDPISGHTALYWYRQSLGQGLEFLIYFQGNSAPDKSGLPSDRFSAERTGGSVSTLTIQRTQQEDSAVYLCASSLGFFGEGSRLTVL.

This clonotype was seen at least ten times. The chain carries TRBV20-1 and TRBJ2-7; 7 nucleotides line up with TRBD2. V gave up 6 bases and J gave up 0 bases; unmatched junction bases: 5. Germline V lookup: CDR1 DFQATT, CDR2 SNEGSKA (reference sequence). This CDR3 has 13 residues. Written as DNA, the CDR3 is TGCAGTGCGCTCCCTAGCGGCTCCTACGAGCAGTACTTC. Translating it yields CSALPSGSYEQYF.

This clonotype occurred many times. This sequence joins TRBV20-1 and TRBJ1-2; 8 bases match TRBD1. The V segment lost 0 bases and the J segment 2 bases; nucleotides outside the gene matches: 8. The germline V gene encodes CDR1 DFQATT and CDR2 SNEGSKA (reference sequence). The CDR3 sequence is 16 residues long. CDR3 nucleotides: TGCAGTGCTAGAGACAAAGCGACAGGGGAAAACTATGGCTACACCTTC. Residues: CSARDKATGENYGYTF.

As for this clonotype: A much larger clone is a single base away; this may be a read error. The chain combines TRBV10-3 with TRBJ2-7; D not resolved. Germline V lookup: CDR1 ENHRY, CDR2 SYGVKD. Trimming removed 10 bases at V and 2 bases at J, with 12 bases between. This CDR3 region has 12 residues. The CDR3 reads CANYDGAYEQYF. The DNA for the CDR3 is TGTGCCAACTATGACGGCGCCTACGAGCAGTACTTC.

This chain uses TRBV20-1 with TRBJ1-4; D may be TRBD1 (5 bases). V was shortened by 3 bases and J by 4 bases, with 12 bases between the two germline ends. This CDR3 is built from 14 residues. Germline CDR1 is DFQATT and CDR2 is SNEGSKA (reference sequence). CDR3 sequence: CSASDTGHNEKLFF. The DNA of the CDR3 is TGCAGTGCTAGTGACACAGGACATAATGAAAAACTGTTTTTT.

J is TRBJ2-5 and V is TRBV5-1; D is uncertain. This CDR3 spans 14 amino acids. Germline V gene sequence: CDR1 SGHRS, CDR2 YFSETQ. Trimming pared 4 bases from V and 5 bases from J, leaving 15 bases between. CDR3 loop: CASSPPQISETQYF. The DNA of the CDR3 is TGCGCCAGCAGCCCACCCCAGATAAGCGAGACCCAGTACTTC.

This clonotype was counted at least ten times. The chain combines TRBV12-3 or TRBV12-4 with TRBJ2-5; D is unclear. V dropped 3 bases and J dropped 2 bases, with 7 bases sitting between them. This CDR3 spans 13 amino acids. CDR3 DNA: TGTGCCAGCAGTTTTAGGGTACAAGAGACCCAGTACTTC. The encoded protein is CASSFRVQETQYF.

Regarding this clonotype: The junction shows a germline mismatch at one end, possibly a read error. As DNA, the CDR3 is TGCGCCCGCAGAACAGGGACTGGGGCCAACGTCCTGACTTTC. Amino acids: CARRTGTGANVLTF. The chain employs TRBV7-2 and TRBJ2-6, with D possibly matching TRBD1 (6 bases). The CDR3 spans 14 residues. Germline CDR1 reads SGHTA; CDR2 reads FQGNSA. Using reference TRBV7-2 and TRBJ2-6 for the parts outside the CDR3, the full variable domain is GAGVSQSPSNKVTEKGKDVELRCDPISGHTALYWYRQSLGQGLEFLIYFQGNSAPDKSGLPSDRFSAERTGGSVSTLTIQRTQQEDSAVYLCARRTGTGANVLTFGAGSRLTVL.

The J gene is TRBJ1-4, the V gene TRBV7-2; the D gene is possibly TRBD1 (6 bases). The germline CDR1 and CDR2 sequences are SGHTA and FQGNSA. This CDR3 is 15 amino acids long. The V gene lost 0 bases and the J gene lost 6 bases, with 11 bases spanning the gap. The CDR3 sequence is CASSLAWGGYEKLFF. The CDR3 bases are TGTGCCAGCAGCTTAGCATGGGGGGGCTATGAAAAACTGTTTTTT.

The chain recombines TRBV7-2 with TRBJ2-5, with D unresolved. The CDR3 consists of 13 residues. The V and J ends lost 5 bases and 9 bases respectively, with 16 bases between them. Germline CDR1 is SGHTA and CDR2 is FQGNSA. CDR3 residues: CASSRSSNQPQYF. In DNA, the CDR3 is TGTGCCAGCAGCAGGAGCAGCAATCAGCCCCAGTACTTC.

The chain joins TRBV29-1 to TRBJ2-7; D call uncertain. The CDR3 contains 11 residues. V was pared by 8 bases and J by 1 base, with 9 bases between. Germline values: CDR1 SQVTM, CDR2 ANQGSEA. The CDR3 spells CSPTGSYEQYF. CDR3 sequence (DNA): TGCAGCCCCACTGGTTCCTACGAGCAGTACTTC.

By share of the sample, this clonotype is medium-sized (0.01 to 0.1%). V is TRBV12-3 or TRBV12-4 and J is TRBJ2-2, with D tentatively TRBD1 (5 bases). V lost 5 bases and J 7 bases, leaving 17 bases between the germline ends. The CDR3 length is 15 residues. The CDR3: CASSPANRNYGELFF. The CDR3 DNA follows: TGTGCCAGCAGTCCAGCGAACAGGAACTACGGGGAGCTGTTTTTT.

V and J are TRBV5-1 and TRBJ1-2; D ambiguous. Germline CDR1 SGHRS, CDR2 YFSETQ. V was trimmed by 0 bases and J by 8 bases, leaving 8 bases between them. CDR3 size: 12 residues. CDR3 loop: CASSLVSGGYTF. The DNA for the CDR3 is TGCGCCAGCAGCTTGGTCAGTGGGGGCTACACCTTC. The whole variable domain, remainder taken from reference TRBV5-1 and TRBJ1-2, is KAGVTQTPRYLIKTRGQQVTLSCSPISGHRSVSWYQQTPGQGLQFLFEYFSETQRNKGNFPGRFSGRQFSNSRSEMNVSTLELGDSALYLCASSLVSGGYTFGSGTRLTVV.

CDR3 amino acids: CASSGHSYNSPLHF. The CDR3 bases are TGTGCCAGCAGCGGACACTCCTATAATTCACCCCTCCACTTT. The rearrangement links TRBV2 to TRBJ1-6; a possible D gene is TRBD1 (5 bases). Germline CDR1 is SNHLY and CDR2 is FYNNEI. Trimming left V 6 bases short and J 0 bases short, with 6 bases between. CDR3 length: 14 residues.

This clonotype was recorded many times. The J gene is TRBJ1-5, the V gene TRBV12-3 or TRBV12-4, with D perhaps matching TRBD1 (6 bases). Trimming took off 4 bases at V and 2 bases at J, with 6 bases between the two ends. This CDR3 contains 13 residues. In DNA form, the CDR3 reads TGTGCCAGCAGTTACAGGGGCAATCAGCCCCAGCATTTT. Protein product: CASSYRGNQPQHF.

This chain joins TRBV7-9 and TRBJ1-5; 9 bases map to TRBD1. This CDR3 region has 19 residues. The J segment lost 3 bases and the V segment lost 4 bases, leaving 16 bases of the junction unmatched. Germline lookup yields CDR1 SEHNR and CDR2 FQNEAQ (reference sequence). Written as DNA, the CDR3 is TGTGCCAGCAGCTCCTTGGAGCCTTCCGGGACAGGGAACAATCAGCCCCAGCATTTT. This gives the protein CASSSLEPSGTGNNQPQHF. Full variable domain (remainder filled in from reference TRBV7-9 and TRBJ1-5): DTGVSQNPRHKITKRGQNVTFRCDPISEHNRLYWYRQTLGQGPEFLTYFQNEAQLEKSRLLSDRFSAERPKGSFSTLEIQRTEQGDSAMYLCASSSLEPSGTGNNQPQHFGDGTRLSIL.

This clonotype has at least ten counts. The gene calls are TRBV7-9 and TRBJ2-7; D is undetermined. TRBJ2-1 explains the end of the DNA better; the J call may be wrong. This CDR3 spans 13 amino acids. Germline V lookup: CDR1 SEHNR, CDR2 FQNEAQ (reference sequence). The CDR3 sequence: CASSPPLVTEQFF. The CDR3 nucleotides read TGTGCCAGCAGCCCCCCTTTAGTAACCGAGCAGTTCTTC.

This clonotype was detected ten times or more. V and J are TRBV9 and TRBJ2-7, with D perhaps assigned TRBD1 or TRBD2 (5 bases each). Per germline, CDR1 SGDLS and CDR2 YYNGEE. The V and J ends lost 2 bases and 2 bases respectively, with 11 bases between them. The CDR3 has 14 residues. CDR3 sequence (DNA): TGTGCCAGCAGCGTCGGGACCGTGCCCTACGAGCAGTACTTC. This gives the protein CASSVGTVPYEQYF. The complete variable domain, with remaining parts taken from reference TRBV9 and TRBJ2-7, reads DSGVTQTPKHLITATGQRVTLRCSPRSGDLSVYWYQQSLDQGLQFLIQYYNGEERAKGNILERFSAQQFPDLHSELNLSSLELGDSALYFCASSVGTVPYEQYFGPGTRLTVT.

The chain recombines TRBV7-8 with TRBJ1-6, with D maybe TRBD1 (6 bases). Trimming cost V 6 bases and J 13 bases, with 16 bases left between them. The CDR3 length is 13 residues. Germline loops: CDR1 SGHVS, CDR2 FQNEAQ. Here the CDR3 DNA reads TGTGCCAGCAGGAAGGGGGGGGGTCAGCCCCTCCACTTT. This codes for CASRKGGGQPLHF. The full variable domain, completed using reference TRBV7-8 and TRBJ1-6, is GAGVSQSPRYKVAKRGQDVALRCDPISGHVSLFWYQQALGQGPEFLTYFQNEAQLDKSGLPSDRFFAERPEGSVSTLKIQRTQQEDSAVYLCASRKGGGQPLHFGNGTRLTVT.